This T cell receptor (beta chain) was captured in a study of OX40 agonist ivuxolimab in advanced cancers. As to this clone: The target antigen is unknown.

Study outcomes and limitations: Among T cells, CD8+ cells averaged more expanded clones than CD4+ cells.

Measured with immunoSEQ multiplex PCR; TCRdb has only the in-frame clones, and not every one. The sample consists of 60,000 to 90,000 clones, 65% to 90% of them appearing once. The CDR3 length is 13 residues. Per germline, CDR1 LNHDA and CDR2 SQIVND (reference sequence). V gave up 8 bases and J gave up 5 bases, with 10 bases separating them. This TCR came from an adult with an advanced solid tumor such as melanoma, head and neck, liver or kidney cancer. The chain combines TRBV19 with TRBJ1-6; D not certain. Source: CD4+ or CD8+ T cells sorted from blood, taken in a trial of the OX40 agonist ivuxolimab. The CDR3 nucleotides read TGTGCCAGTGGGGTCGGAGATAATTCACCCCTCCACTTT. Translation gives CASGVGDNSPLHF.